The 4 T cell receptor beta chains below were found in one sample sequenced in a study of a mutant IDH1 vaccine in newly diagnosed glioma. Time point noted: week 35, safety follow-up. Doses consisted of 300 ug of mutant IDH1 20-mer peptide each, paired with topical imiquimod. Antigens of these TCRs are unknown. Generated by immunoSEQ multiplex PCR, the TCRdb table keeps only in-frame clones and is missing some. This sample has around 32,000 clones; 80% occur once, and the top ten carry roughly 3.2%. Sequencing used PBMCs, obtained from a glioma patient whose treatment included an IDH1 peptide vaccine. These receptor sequences come from a man aged 35 to 55 with glioma. Some clones in this sample may be carry-over from other donors' samples.

The chain recombines TRBV11-3 with TRBJ2-5; 13 nucleotides agree with TRBD2. The CDR3 has 16 residues. The germline V gene encodes CDR1 SGHNT and CDR2 YENEEA. The trim removed 2 bases at V and 4 bases at J, leaving 4 bases unmatched. The CDR3 protein is CASSLRTSGGGETQYF. The CDR3 DNA is TGTGCCAGCAGCTTAAGGACTAGCGGGGGCGGAGAGACCCAGTACTTC.

V gene TRBV7-2 combines with J gene TRBJ2-5; D might be TRBD1 (5 bases). Trimming removed 3 bases from V and 1 base from J, with 9 bases in between. Per the germline V gene, CDR1 is SGHTA and CDR2 is FQGNSA. The CDR3 sequence is 14 residues long. The CDR3 bases are TGTGCCAGCAGCTTTCGAAGGGGCCAAGAGACCCAGTACTTC. This codes for CASSFRRGQETQYF. Using reference TRBV7-2 and TRBJ2-5 for the parts outside the CDR3, the full variable domain is GAGVSQSPSNKVTEKGKDVELRCDPISGHTALYWYRQSLGQGLEFLIYFQGNSAPDKSGLPSDRFSAERTGGSVSTLTIQRTQQEDSAVYLCASSFRRGQETQYFGPGTRLLVL.

V usage is TRBV19 and J usage is TRBJ1-5; the D gene is possibly TRBD1 (6 bases). Germline loops: CDR1 LNHDA, CDR2 SQIVND (reference sequence). The length of the CDR3 is 15 residues. V dropped 5 bases and J dropped 2 bases, with 13 bases sitting between them. The DNA of the CDR3 is TGTGCCAGTAGTTACGGGACATTTGGCAATCAGCCCCAGCATTTT. This codes for CASSYGTFGNQPQHF. Filled out from reference TRBV19 and TRBJ1-5, the complete variable domain reads DGGITQSPKYLFRKEGQNVTLSCEQNLNHDAMYWYRQDPGQGLRLIYYSQIVNDFQKGDIAEGYSVSREKKESFPLTVTSAQKNPTAFYLCASSYGTFGNQPQHFGDGTRLSIL.

V and J are TRBV27 and TRBJ1-2; TRBD1 matches at 9 bases. This CDR3 has 14 residues. The V segment lost 0 bases and the J segment 5 bases; nucleotides outside the gene matches: 1. Germline lookup yields CDR1 MNHEY and CDR2 SMNVEV (reference sequence). CDR3 in amino acids: CASSLSGQGYGYTF. The DNA for the CDR3 is TGTGCCAGCAGTTTATCGGGACAGGGATATGGCTACACCTTC.